The rows below give T cell receptor beta chains drawn from one sample of a study of cytomegalovirus exposure and HLA in healthy donors. Profiled with immunoSEQ multiplex PCR; TCRdb holds only in-frame clones, not every one. This sample has about 120,000 clones, with around 60% found just once. Sample: PBMCs. The receptors derive from a man between 40 and 49 years old in good health and CMV-seropositive. CDR3s include the opening cysteine and the closing phenylalanine or tryptophan. The D gene is left open where the match is weak. Not all rows give a size; the values are once, few, many and, for expanded clones, a class.

clone size: few; V gene: TRBV2; D gene: NA; J gene: TRBJ2-1; CDR3 DNA: TGTGCCAGCAGTCCCGGGAGCGGAAAGTTCACCGGCAATGAGCAGTTCTTC; CDR3 protein: CASSPGSGKFTGNEQFF
clone size: NA; V gene: TRBV18; D gene: NA; J gene: TRBJ2-1; CDR3 DNA: TGTGCCAGCTCACCACCGGTGACAGGAGCTAATGAGCAGTTCTTC; CDR3 protein: CASSPPVTGANEQFF
clone size: NA; V gene: TRBV7-9; D gene: NA; J gene: TRBJ2-2; CDR3 DNA: TGTGCCAGCACCTTAATGGGCCTTAAGTCCGGGGAGCTGTTTTTT; CDR3 protein: CASTLMGLKSGELFF
clone size: few; V gene: TRBV4-1; D gene: TRBD1; J gene: TRBJ1-2; CDR3 DNA: TGCGCCAGCAGCCACCGACAGGGTAGGGACTATGGCTACACCTTC; CDR3 protein: CASSHRQGRDYGYTF
clone size: few; V gene: TRBV7-3; D gene: NA; J gene: TRBJ2-1; CDR3 DNA: TGTGCCAGCAGCCCCACCGGAGTTGCACACAATGAGCAGTTCTTC; CDR3 protein: CASSPTGVAHNEQFF
clone size: NA; V gene: TRBV30; D gene: NA; J gene: TRBJ2-6; CDR3 DNA: TGTGCCTGTATACAGGGTCCTCTGGGGGCCAACGTCCTGACTTTC; CDR3 protein: CACIQGPLGANVLTF
clone size: NA; V gene: TRBV7-3; D gene: TRBD2; J gene: TRBJ2-7; CDR3 DNA: TGTGCCAGCAGCCCGCGGGGGGGCCCCTACGAGCAGTACTTC; CDR3 protein: CASSPRGGPYEQYF
clone size: NA; V gene: TRBV29-1; D gene: TRBD2; J gene: TRBJ2-3; CDR3 DNA: TGCAGCGTTAGGACTAGAACCTCCCCAACCCCCACAGATACGCAGTATTTT; CDR3 protein: CSVRTRTSPTPTDTQYF
clone size: NA; V gene: TRBV14; D gene: NA; J gene: TRBJ1-2; CDR3 DNA: TGTGCCAGCAGCTGGTACCACCTAGCCGGCTACACCTTC; CDR3 protein: CASSWYHLAGYTF
clone size: NA; V gene: TRBV27; D gene: NA; J gene: TRBJ1-2; CDR3 DNA: TGTGCCAGCAGTTGGGAGAGGGGGGGCTATGGCTACACCTTC; CDR3 protein: CASSWERGGYGYTF
clone size: few; V gene: TRBV6-5; D gene: TRBD1; J gene: TRBJ2-7; CDR3 DNA: TGTGCCAGCAGTTATTCTTTTGGGACAGGGAGCTACGAGCAGTACTTC; CDR3 protein: CASSYSFGTGSYEQYF
clone size: medium-sized; V gene: TRBV4-1; D gene: NA; J gene: TRBJ2-1; CDR3 DNA: TGCGCCAGCAGCCAAGAACTTTTTCGGGAGTATTACAATGAGCAGTTCTTC; CDR3 protein: CASSQELFREYYNEQFF
clone size: once; V gene: TRBV19; D gene: NA; J gene: TRBJ2-7; CDR3 DNA: TGTGCCAGTAGTCCCCGGGACTTCTACTACGAGCAGTACTTC; CDR3 protein: CASSPRDFYYEQYF
clone size: NA; V gene: TRBV4-2; D gene: NA; J gene: TRBJ1-4; CDR3 DNA: TGTGCCAGCAGCCAAACCCAGCGAGGTTACGGTGAAAAACTGTTTTTT; CDR3 protein: CASSQTQRGYGEKLFF
clone size: NA; V gene: TRBV10-1; D gene: TRBD2; J gene: TRBJ2-7; CDR3 DNA: TGCGCCAGCAGTGAGACGGGGGGACCCCCCTACGAGCAGTACTTC; CDR3 protein: CASSETGGPPYEQYF
clone size: once; V gene: TRBV10-3; D gene: NA; J gene: TRBJ2-7; CDR3 DNA: TGTGCCATCAGTGGCCAGGGATATTACTACGAGCAGTACTTC; CDR3 protein: CAISGQGYYYEQYF
clone size: NA; V gene: TRBV7-9; D gene: TRBD2; J gene: TRBJ2-7; CDR3 DNA: TGTTCCAGCAAGATGGGAGGGTACGAGCAGTACTTC; CDR3 protein: CSSKMGGYEQYF
clone size: NA; V gene: TRBV6-5; D gene: TRBD1; J gene: TRBJ1-1; CDR3 DNA: TGTGCCAGCGGACAGGGAGGGACTGAAGCTTTCTTT; CDR3 protein: CASGQGGTEAFF